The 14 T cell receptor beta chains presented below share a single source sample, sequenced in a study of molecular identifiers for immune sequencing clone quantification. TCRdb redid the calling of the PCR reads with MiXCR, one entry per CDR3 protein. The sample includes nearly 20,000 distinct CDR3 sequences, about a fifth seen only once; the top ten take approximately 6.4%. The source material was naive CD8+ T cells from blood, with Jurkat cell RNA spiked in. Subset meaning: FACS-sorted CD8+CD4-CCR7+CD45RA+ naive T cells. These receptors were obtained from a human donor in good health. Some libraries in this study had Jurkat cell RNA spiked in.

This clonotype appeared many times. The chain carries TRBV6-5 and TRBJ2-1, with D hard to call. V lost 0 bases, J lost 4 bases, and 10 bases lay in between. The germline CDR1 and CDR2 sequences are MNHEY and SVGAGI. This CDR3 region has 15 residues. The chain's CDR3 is CASSYSIGGYNEQFF. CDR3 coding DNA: TGTGCCAGCAGTTACTCGATCGGCGGTTACAATGAGCAGTTCTTC.

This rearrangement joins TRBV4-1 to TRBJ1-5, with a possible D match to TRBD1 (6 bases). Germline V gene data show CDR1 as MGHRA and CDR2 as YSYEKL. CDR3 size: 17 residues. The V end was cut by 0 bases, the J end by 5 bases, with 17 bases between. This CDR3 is CASSQDQGGGPYQPQHF. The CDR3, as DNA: TGCGCCAGCAGCCAAGATCAAGGGGGGGGCCCGTATCAGCCCCAGCATTTT.

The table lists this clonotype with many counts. CDR3 coding DNA: TGTGCCAGCAGCTTAGCTGACGGCAATGAGCAGTTCTTC. Translating gives CASSLADGNEQFF. The V call is TRBV7-8, the J call TRBJ2-1; no clear D. The germline V and J ends were trimmed by 0 bases and 6 bases, with 6 bases remaining between them. Germline V gene sequence: CDR1 SGHVS, CDR2 FQNEAQ. This CDR3 comprises 13 residues.

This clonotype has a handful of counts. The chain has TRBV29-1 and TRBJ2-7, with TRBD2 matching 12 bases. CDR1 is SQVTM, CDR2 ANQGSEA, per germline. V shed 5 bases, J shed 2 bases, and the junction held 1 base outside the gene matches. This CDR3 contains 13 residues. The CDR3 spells CSVRLAGAYEQYF. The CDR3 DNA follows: TGCAGCGTTAGACTAGCGGGAGCCTACGAGCAGTACTTC.

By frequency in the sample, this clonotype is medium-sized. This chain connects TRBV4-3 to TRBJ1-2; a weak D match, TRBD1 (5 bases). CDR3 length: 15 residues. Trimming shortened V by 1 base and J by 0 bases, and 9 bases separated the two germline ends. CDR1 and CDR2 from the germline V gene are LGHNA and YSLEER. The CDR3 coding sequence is TGCGCCAGCAGCCAAGGTTGGGACCCTAACTATGGCTACACCTTC. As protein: CASSQGWDPNYGYTF.

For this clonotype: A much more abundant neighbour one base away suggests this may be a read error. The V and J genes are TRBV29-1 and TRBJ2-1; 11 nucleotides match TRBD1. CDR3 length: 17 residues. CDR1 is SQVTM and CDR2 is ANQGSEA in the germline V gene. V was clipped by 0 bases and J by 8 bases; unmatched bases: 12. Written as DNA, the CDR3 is TGCAGCGTTGAAGATCAGTGGGACAGGGGGACGGGCGATGAGCAGTTCTTC. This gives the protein CSVEDQWDRGTGDEQFF.

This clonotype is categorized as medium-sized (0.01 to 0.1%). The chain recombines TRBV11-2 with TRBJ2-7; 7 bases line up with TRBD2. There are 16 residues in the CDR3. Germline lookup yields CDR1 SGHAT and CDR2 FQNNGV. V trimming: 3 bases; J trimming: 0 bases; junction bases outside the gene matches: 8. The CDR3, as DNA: TGTGCCAGCAGCTTGAAAGGAGGCGGGAGCTCCTACGAGCAGTACTTC. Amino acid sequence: CASSLKGGGSSYEQYF.

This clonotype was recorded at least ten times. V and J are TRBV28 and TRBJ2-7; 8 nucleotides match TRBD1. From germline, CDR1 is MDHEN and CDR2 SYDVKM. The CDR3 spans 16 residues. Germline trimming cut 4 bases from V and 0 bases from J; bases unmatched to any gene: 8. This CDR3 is CASSSPDRDTSYEQYF. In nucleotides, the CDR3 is TGTGCCAGCAGTTCACCGGACAGGGACACCTCCTACGAGCAGTACTTC.

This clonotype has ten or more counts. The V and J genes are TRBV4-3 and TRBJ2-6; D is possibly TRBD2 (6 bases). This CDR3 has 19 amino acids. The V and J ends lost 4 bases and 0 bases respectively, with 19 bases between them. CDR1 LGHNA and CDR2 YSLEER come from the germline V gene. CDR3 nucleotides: TGCGCCAGCAGCCCCCACCGACAGAGGACTAACTCTGGGGCCAACGTCCTGACTTTC. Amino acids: CASSPHRQRTNSGANVLTF.

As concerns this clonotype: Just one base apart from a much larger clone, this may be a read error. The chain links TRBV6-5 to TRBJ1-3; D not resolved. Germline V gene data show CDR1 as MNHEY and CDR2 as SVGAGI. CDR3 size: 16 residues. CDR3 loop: CASTPSAFYSGNTMYF. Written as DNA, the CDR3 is TGTGCCAGCACCCCATCGGCCTTCTACTCTGGAAACACCATGTATTTT.

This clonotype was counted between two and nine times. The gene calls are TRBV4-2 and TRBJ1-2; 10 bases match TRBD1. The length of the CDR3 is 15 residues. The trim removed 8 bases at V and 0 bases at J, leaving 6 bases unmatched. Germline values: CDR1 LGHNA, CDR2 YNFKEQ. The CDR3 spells CASRYDRGPNYGYTF. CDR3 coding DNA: TGTGCCAGCCGATACGACAGGGGGCCTAACTATGGCTACACCTTC.

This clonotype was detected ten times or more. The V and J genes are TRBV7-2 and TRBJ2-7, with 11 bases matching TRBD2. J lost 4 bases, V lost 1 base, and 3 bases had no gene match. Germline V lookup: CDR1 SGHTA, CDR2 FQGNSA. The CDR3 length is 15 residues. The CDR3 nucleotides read TGTGCCAGCAGCTTAGAGGGACTAGCGGTTTACGAGCAGTACTTC. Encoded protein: CASSLEGLAVYEQYF. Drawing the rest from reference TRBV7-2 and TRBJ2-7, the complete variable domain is GAGVSQSPSNKVTEKGKDVELRCDPISGHTALYWYRQSLGQGLEFLIYFQGNSAPDKSGLPSDRFSAERTGGSVSTLTIQRTQQEDSAVYLCASSLEGLAVYEQYFGPGTRLTVT.

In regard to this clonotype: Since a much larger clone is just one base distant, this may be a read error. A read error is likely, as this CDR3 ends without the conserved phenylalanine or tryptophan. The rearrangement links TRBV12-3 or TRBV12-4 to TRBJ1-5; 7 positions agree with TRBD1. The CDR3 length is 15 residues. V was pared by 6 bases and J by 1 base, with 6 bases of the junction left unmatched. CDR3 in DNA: TGTGCCAGCAGCTGGACAGGCGGAAGCAATCAGCCCCAGCATGTT. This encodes CASSWTGGSNQPQHV.

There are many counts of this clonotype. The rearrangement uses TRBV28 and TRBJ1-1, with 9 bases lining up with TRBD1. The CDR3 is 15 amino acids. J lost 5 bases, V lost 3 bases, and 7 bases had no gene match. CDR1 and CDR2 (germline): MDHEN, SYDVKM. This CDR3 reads CASSLPTGGWTEAFF. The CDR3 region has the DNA TGTGCCAGCAGTTTGCCAACAGGGGGCTGGACTGAAGCTTTCTTT.